This T cell receptor (beta chain) appears in the sequencing data of a study of blood T cell repertoires in COVID-19. Study information: Donors in the United States, Italy and Spain gave samples during acute or convalescent COVID-19. Nucleic acid was either cDNA or gDNA, and it came from T cells, B-cell-depleted T cells, or PBMCs.

The V gene's germline CDR1 is SNHLY and CDR2 FYNNEI. The CDR3 covers 13 residues. The germline V and J ends were trimmed by 2 bases and 4 bases, with 9 bases remaining between them. This clone was detected a few times. Original data processing: Reference gene primers were amplified, and this amplification served to estimate nucleated cell counts. Assay used: immunoSEQ multiplex PCR; TCRdb lists only in-frame clones, some missing. That table supplies the V and J calls and clone size; D and trimming were determined from the DNA. The repertoire holds 100,000 to 150,000 clones, around 80% seen once, with 3.5% to 4% in the top ten.

The sequence was obtained from a woman in her forties or fifties with acute or convalescent COVID-19. The source material was peripheral blood. This chain joins TRBV2 and TRBJ2-7; D is unresolved. CDR3 protein: CASSEQEQYEQYF. The CDR3, as DNA: TGTGCCAGCAGTGAACAGGAACAGTACGAGCAGTACTTC.